These 22 T cell receptor beta chains came from one sample sequenced in a study of OX40 agonist ivuxolimab in advanced cancers. The table came from immunoSEQ multiplex PCR; TCRdb's copy has only in-frame clones and leaves some out. Of fewer than 65,000 clones listed, around nine tenths are singletons. Source: CD4+ or CD8+ T cells sorted from blood, taken in a trial of the OX40 agonist ivuxolimab. These receptors were taken from an adult with an advanced solid tumor such as melanoma, head and neck, liver or kidney cancer.

The rearrangement uses TRBV4-1 and TRBJ2-3, with 10 bases fitting TRBD2. CDR1 and CDR2 (germline): MGHRA, YSYEKL. J gave up 0 bases and V 4 bases, and 10 bases lay outside the gene matches. The CDR3 runs 18 residues. The CDR3 loop is CASSLLAGEGYSTDTQYF. In nucleotides, the CDR3 is TGCGCCAGCAGCCTTCTAGCGGGAGAGGGGTATAGCACAGATACGCAGTATTTT.

The chain couples TRBV5-4 to TRBJ2-5; 12 nucleotides agree with TRBD2. The CDR3 covers 15 residues. Germline trimming cut 7 bases from V and 5 bases from J; bases unmatched to any gene: 9. Per the germline V gene, CDR1 is SGHNT and CDR2 is YYREEE (reference sequence). The chain's CDR3 is CASSRLAGVVETQYF. The CDR3 DNA reads as TGTGCCAGCTCCAGACTAGCGGGAGTTGTGGAGACCCAGTACTTC.

The chain recombines TRBV7-2 with TRBJ2-3; a possible D gene is TRBD1 (6 bases). In germline, CDR1 is SGHTA, CDR2 FQGNSA. V was trimmed by 2 bases and J by 4 bases, leaving 10 bases between them. This CDR3 contains 14 residues. The chain's CDR3 is CASSLRTEADTQYF. The CDR3 coding sequence is TGTGCCAGCAGCTTAAGGACAGAAGCAGATACGCAGTATTTT.

The chain carries TRBV29-1 and TRBJ2-5, with 9 bases fitting TRBD1. Trimming cost V 8 bases and J 2 bases; bases outside gene matches: 6. The CDR3 runs 13 residues. Germline loops: CDR1 SQVTM, CDR2 ANQGSEA. The CDR3 DNA follows: TGCAGCACAGGACAGGGGTGGCAAGAGACCCAGTACTTC. Its translation: CSTGQGWQETQYF.

This chain links TRBV27 with TRBJ1-1, with D perhaps TRBD1 (5 bases). Germline CDR1 and CDR2: MNHEY and SMNVEV (reference sequence). The CDR3 is 16 residues long. V was shortened by 2 bases and J by 4 bases, with 17 bases between the two germline ends. Here the CDR3 reads CASSLGGTTGGTEAFF. For the CDR3, the DNA is TGTGCCAGCAGTTTAGGTGGGACCACCGGCGGCACTGAAGCTTTCTTT.

This clone came up a few times. The V call is TRBV6-5, the J call TRBJ1-3, with D maybe TRBD1 (6 bases). The CDR3 loop spans 14 amino acids. The germline gives CDR1 MNHEY, CDR2 SVGAGI. Trimming pared 4 bases from V and 2 bases from J, leaving 9 bases between. The CDR3 sequence is CASSFTGTGNTIYF. The CDR3 bases are TGTGCCAGCAGTTTCACAGGGACTGGAAACACCATATATTTT.

The chain joins TRBV4-2 to TRBJ2-2, with D possibly matching TRBD2 (7 bases). V lost 0 bases, J lost 2 bases, and 10 bases lay in between. Germline lookup yields CDR1 LGHNA and CDR2 YNFKEQ. The CDR3 runs 16 residues. This chain's CDR3 is CASSQDRGANTGELFF. CDR3 DNA sequence: TGTGCCAGCAGCCAAGACCGGGGGGCAAACACCGGGGAGCTGTTTTTT.

The chain joins TRBV6-5 to TRBJ2-1; D is ambiguous. Germline V gene data show CDR1 as MNHEY and CDR2 as SVGAGI. The CDR3 totals 15 residues. V dropped 7 bases and J dropped 3 bases, with 16 bases sitting between them. The CDR3 sequence: CASKIQGGNYNEQFF. Here the CDR3 DNA reads TGTGCCAGCAAAATACAAGGCGGAAACTACAATGAGCAGTTCTTC.

The chain combines TRBV7-6 with TRBJ2-7; D tentatively reads TRBD1 or TRBD2 (5 bases each). V lost 1 base and J 3 bases, leaving 10 bases between the germline ends. Germline V gene lookup returns CDR1 SGHVS and CDR2 FNYEAQ. The CDR3 spans 14 residues. CDR3 residues: CASSLGGSLYEQYF. CDR3 bases: TGTGCCAGCAGCTTAGGGGGGTCCCTCTACGAGCAGTACTTC.

Remarks on this clone: A junction end diverges from the germline sequence, so it may reflect a read error. The chain combines TRBV7-9 with TRBJ1-1; D remains ambiguous. The V gene's germline CDR1 is SEHNR and CDR2 FQNEAQ (reference sequence). There are 12 residues in the CDR3. Here the CDR3 reads CGSVKVGTEAFF. CDR3 bases: TGTGGCAGCGTAAAGGTGGGCACTGAAGCTTTCTTT. Together with reference TRBV7-9 and TRBJ1-1, the CDR3 gives the full variable domain: DTGVSQNPRHKITKRGQNVTFRCDPISEHNRLYWYRQTLGQGPEFLTYFQNEAQLEKSRLLSDRFSAERPKGSFSTLEIQRTEQGDSAMYLCGSVKVGTEAFFGQGTRLTVV.

The CDR3 reads CASSRVYRAGSEKLFF. The CDR3, as DNA: TGCGCCAGCAGCCGAGTTTACCGGGCCGGGAGTGAAAAACTGTTTTTT. J is TRBJ1-4 and V is TRBV4-1; D is unresolved. CDR1 is MGHRA and CDR2 is YSYEKL in the germline V gene. Trimming removed 4 bases at V and 7 bases at J, with 19 bases between. This CDR3 contains 16 residues.

The chain carries TRBV5-1 and TRBJ2-7, with D tentatively TRBD2 (6 bases). The V end lost 4 bases, the J end lost 0 bases, and 20 bases lay between the germline ends. CDR3 length: 17 residues. Per the germline V gene, CDR1 is SGHRS and CDR2 is YFSETQ. CDR3 residues: CASSQDGGADPSYEQYF. The CDR3 nucleotides are TGCGCCAGCAGCCAGGACGGGGGTGCGGACCCCTCCTACGAGCAGTACTTC.

This chain uses TRBV19 with TRBJ1-1; 7 positions match TRBD1. The germline V gene encodes CDR1 LNHDA and CDR2 SQIVND (reference sequence). V gave up 6 bases and J gave up 4 bases; unmatched junction bases: 8. CDR3 length equals 14 residues. The CDR3 bases are TGTGCCAGTAGGGCCCGGGACAGTCCCACTGAAGCTTTCTTT. Translation gives CASRARDSPTEAFF.

The J gene is TRBJ2-1, the V gene TRBV5-1, with 8 bases identical to TRBD2. Losses at the gene ends were 1 base for V and 2 bases for J; bases not matched to a gene: 11. The germline V gene encodes CDR1 SGHRS and CDR2 YFSETQ. The CDR3 runs to 18 residues. CDR3 sequence reads: CASSLIPPTSGAYNEQFF. CDR3 bases: TGCGCCAGCAGCTTGATTCCCCCCACTAGCGGCGCCTACAATGAGCAGTTCTTC.

V is TRBV7-9 and J is TRBJ1-5, with TRBD1 matching 7 bases. Germline CDR1 reads SEHNR; CDR2 reads FQNEAQ (reference sequence). The CDR3 consists of 15 residues. V trimming: 0 bases; J trimming: 7 bases; junction bases outside the gene matches: 6. The CDR3 spells CASSLATGTGQPQHF. CDR3 nucleotide sequence: TGTGCCAGCAGCTTAGCGACAGGGACGGGACAGCCCCAGCATTTT.

This clone was seen only once. This chain connects TRBV7-2 to TRBJ2-7, with 9 bases matching TRBD1. CDR1 is SGHTA, CDR2 FQGNSA, per germline. The CDR3 sequence is 15 residues long. V gave up 1 base and J gave up 6 bases; unmatched junction bases: 7. The CDR3 loop reads CASSLGGTGLREQYF. CDR3 sequence (DNA): TGTGCCAGCAGCTTAGGTGGGACAGGGTTGCGCGAGCAGTACTTC.

The chain uses TRBV15 and TRBJ2-1; TRBD2 aligns across 12 bases. The CDR3 spans 15 residues. Germline V gene sequence: CDR1 LNHNV, CDR2 YYDKDF (reference sequence). With V trimmed by 3 bases and J by 6 bases, 3 bases remained unmatched. The CDR3 here is CATSSRLAGVNEQFF. The CDR3 bases are TGTGCCACCAGCAGCCGACTAGCGGGAGTCAATGAGCAGTTCTTC.

This chain joins TRBV5-1 and TRBJ2-2; perhaps D is TRBD1 or TRBD2 (5 bases each). The V end was cut by 0 bases, the J end by 4 bases, with 10 bases between. CDR1 SGHRS and CDR2 YFSETQ come from the germline V gene. This CDR3 contains 15 residues. CDR3 sequence reads: CASSLERGATGELFF. In DNA form, the CDR3 reads TGCGCCAGCAGCTTGGAGAGGGGAGCCACCGGGGAGCTGTTTTTT.

The rearrangement joins TRBV27 to TRBJ2-7; D is possibly TRBD1 or TRBD2 (6 bases each). V gave up 9 bases and J gave up 11 bases, with 23 bases separating them. The CDR3 sequence is 13 residues long. The germline V gene has CDR1 MNHEY and CDR2 SMNVEV (reference sequence). The CDR3 region is CASKLRGEASEYF. The CDR3 nucleotides are TGTGCCAGTAAACTGAGGGGGGAGGCGAGCGAGTACTTC.

CDR3 amino acids: CASRQAGLGQPQHF. DNA for the CDR3: TGTGCCAGCCGACAGGCGGGGTTAGGTCAGCCCCAGCATTTT. V is TRBV28 and J is TRBJ1-5, with D maybe TRBD1 (6 bases). The CDR3 totals 14 residues. Germline assignment: CDR1 MDHEN and CDR2 SYDVKM. Between the trimmed V and J ends, which lost 8 bases and 6 bases, there was a span of 17 bases.

The rearrangement joins TRBV27 to TRBJ1-1; D might be TRBD1 (6 bases). Trimming pared 3 bases from V and 7 bases from J, leaving 12 bases between. Looked up from germline, CDR1 is MNHEY and CDR2 is SMNVEV (reference sequence). This CDR3 has 13 residues. CDR3 nucleotide sequence: TGTGCCAGCAGTTTTTCGAACAGGGATGAAGCTTTCTTT. Its translation: CASSFSNRDEAFF.

This rearrangement joins TRBV28 to TRBJ2-7; perhaps D is TRBD1 or TRBD2 (5 bases each). This CDR3 is built from 16 residues. Trimming removed 2 bases from V and 2 bases from J, with 16 bases in between. CDR1 is MDHEN and CDR2 is SYDVKM in the germline V gene. CDR3 coding DNA: TGTGCCAGCAGTTTAGGGGGTCGGGGTAGGACCTACGAGCAGTACTTC. Translated, it gives CASSLGGRGRTYEQYF. The full variable domain, with the rest looked up from reference TRBV28 and TRBJ2-7, is DVKVTQSSRYLVKRTGEKVFLECVQDMDHENMFWYRQDPGLGLRLIYFSYDVKMKEKGDIPEGYSVSREKKERFSLILESASTNQTSMYLCASSLGGRGRTYEQYFGPGTRLTVT.